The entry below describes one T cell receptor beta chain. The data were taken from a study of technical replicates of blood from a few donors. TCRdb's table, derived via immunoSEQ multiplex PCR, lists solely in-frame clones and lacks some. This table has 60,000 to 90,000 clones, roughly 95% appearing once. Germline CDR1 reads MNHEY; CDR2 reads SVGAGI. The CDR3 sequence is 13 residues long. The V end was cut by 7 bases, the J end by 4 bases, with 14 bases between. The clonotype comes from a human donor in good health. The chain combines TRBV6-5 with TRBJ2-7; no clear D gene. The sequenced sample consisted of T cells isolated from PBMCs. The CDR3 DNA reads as TGTGCCAGCAAGTTAGGCGGCCCATACGAGCAGTACTTC. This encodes CASKLGGPYEQYF.